This entry describes one TCR beta chain. The record originates from a study of cytomegalovirus exposure and HLA in healthy donors. The CDR3 has 13 amino acids. Germline values: CDR1 SGHTA, CDR2 FQGNSA. The V and J ends lost 5 bases and 6 bases respectively, with 14 bases between them. The PCR employed 60 Vbeta primers together with 13 Jbeta primers. Profiled with immunoSEQ multiplex PCR; TCRdb holds only in-frame clones, not every one. Here the sample spans about 130,000 clones, more than 70% being singletons. The source is a male donor in good health and CMV-seronegative. The rearrangement links TRBV7-2 to TRBJ2-7; D possibly corresponds to TRBD1 (5 bases). The sequencing sample was made of PBMCs. CDR3 sequence reads: CASSLQQEREQYF. The CDR3 DNA reads TGTGCCAGCAGCCTACAACAGGAACGCGAGCAGTACTTC.